The 19 T cell receptor beta chains below come from one sample, sequenced in a study of T-cell reconstitution after alpha-beta-depleted transplantation in children. Unique molecular identifiers featured in how the TCRbeta library was prepared. TCRdb recomputed calls from the PCR reads with MiXCR, one row per CDR3 protein. The sample has about 230,000 distinct CDR3 sequences; approximately 9% are singletons. Sample: PBMCs from the stem cell graft donor, taken from the stem cell graft. Source of these receptors: a human donor who donated a stem cell graft to a child with acute lymphoblastic leukemia.

This clonotype turned up a few times. The J gene is TRBJ2-7, the V gene TRBV7-2; 9 bases are a match to TRBD1. The CDR3 runs 16 residues. The V segment lost 2 bases and the J segment 4 bases; nucleotides outside the gene matches: 9. The germline V gene has CDR1 SGHTA and CDR2 FQGNSA. The CDR3 coding sequence is TGTGCCAGCAGCTTAACCCCTCTGACAGGGGGGTACGAGCAGTACTTC. Its translation is CASSLTPLTGGYEQYF.

The V call is TRBV5-1, the J call TRBJ2-2, with 7 bases aligning to TRBD2. The V gene's germline CDR1 is SGHRS and CDR2 YFSETQ. The CDR3 length is 16 residues. The V and J ends lost 4 bases and 5 bases, in that order; junction bases with no gene match: 11. Here the CDR3 reads CASSPTSGVITGELFF. In nucleotides, the CDR3 is TGCGCCAGCAGCCCGACCAGCGGGGTAATAACCGGGGAGCTGTTTTTT.

This clonotype was observed at least ten times. The V and J genes are TRBV27 and TRBJ1-4; TRBD1 might be the D (6 bases). Germline V gives CDR1 MNHEY, CDR2 SMNVEV (reference sequence). V was shortened by 6 bases and J by 7 bases, with 12 bases between the two germline ends. This CDR3 is built from 13 residues. This CDR3 is CASSGGRFEKLFF. CDR3 DNA sequence: TGTGCCAGCAGCGGGGGGCGATTTGAAAAACTGTTTTTT.

In this sample, this clonotype turned up many times. V usage is TRBV11-2 and J usage is TRBJ2-7; D is perhaps TRBD2 (6 bases). Trimming stripped 5 bases from V and 1 base from J, with 12 bases between. CDR1 and CDR2 from the germline V gene are SGHAT and FQNNGV. The CDR3 has 14 residues. The chain's CDR3 is CASSPAGGSYEQYF. In DNA form, the CDR3 reads TGTGCCAGCAGCCCCGCCGGGGGATCCTACGAGCAGTACTTC. Drawing the rest from reference TRBV11-2 and TRBJ2-7, the complete variable domain is EAGVAQSPRYKIIEKRQSVAFWCNPISGHATLYWYQQILGQGPKLLIQFQNNGVVDDSQLPKDRFSAERLKGVDSTLKIQPAKLEDSAVYLCASSPAGGSYEQYFGPGTRLTVT.

This clonotype was counted at least ten times. This sequence joins TRBV5-6 and TRBJ2-7, with 8 bases matching TRBD1. The CDR3 totals 15 residues. Germline V gives CDR1 SGHDT, CDR2 YYEEEE. Trimming removed 4 bases from V and 3 bases from J; junction bases left unmatched: 9. The CDR3 region is CASSKKTGVLYEQYF. The DNA of the CDR3 is TGTGCCAGCAGCAAGAAGACAGGGGTTCTCTACGAGCAGTACTTC.

In this sample, this clonotype turned up many times. The chain has TRBV6-5 and TRBJ1-5, with 8 bases fitting TRBD1. The CDR3 is 15 residues long. J was trimmed by 7 bases and V by 4 bases; bases with no gene match: 9. Germline V gene sequence: CDR1 MNHEY, CDR2 SVGAGI. CDR3 nucleotide sequence: TGTGCCAGCAGTTCCAGGACAGGGATCGGGCAGCCCCAGCATTTT. Its translation is CASSSRTGIGQPQHF.

This clonotype has ten or more counts. One end of the junction fails to match germline, which may point to a read error. This chain uses TRBV5-1 with TRBJ2-7; D not certain. The CDR3 covers 11 residues. Germline V gene sequence: CDR1 SGHRS, CDR2 YFSETQ. The CDR3 loop is CASSLAYEQYF. CDR3 DNA sequence: TGTGCCAGCAGCTTAGCCTACGAGCAGTACTTC.

This clonotype has a count of ten or more. V and J are TRBV24-1 and TRBJ2-2; D is tentatively TRBD1 or TRBD2 (5 bases each). The CDR3 loop spans 14 amino acids. V shed 7 bases and J shed 5 bases, with 13 bases lying between them. The germline V gene has CDR1 KGHDR and CDR2 SFDVKD. The CDR3 protein is CATSRDGSTGELFF. DNA of the CDR3: TGTGCCACCAGCCGGGACGGATCGACCGGGGAGCTGTTTTTT.

The gene calls are TRBV5-1 and TRBJ2-7; D is perhaps TRBD1 (5 bases). V gave up 4 bases and J gave up 3 bases, with 14 bases separating them. The CDR3 runs 14 residues. CDR1 and CDR2 from the germline V gene are SGHRS and YFSETQ. DNA of the CDR3: TGCGCCAGCAGCGGACAAGAGGCCGGCTACGAGCAGTACTTC. Residues: CASSGQEAGYEQYF.

The chain links TRBV2 to TRBJ2-1; 7 nucleotides match TRBD2. V was pared by 7 bases and J by 10 bases, with 7 bases of the junction left unmatched. The CDR3 sequence is 12 residues long. Germline V gene data show CDR1 as SNHLY and CDR2 as FYNNEI. CDR3 in amino acids: CASTQPGLEQFF. The CDR3 DNA is TGTGCCAGCACTCAACCGGGACTAGAGCAGTTCTTC.

This clonotype was observed many times. V is TRBV15 and J is TRBJ1-1; TRBD1 agrees at 7 bases. The length of the CDR3 is 17 residues. Trimming cost V 2 bases and J 5 bases; bases outside gene matches: 14. The germline gives CDR1 LNHNV, CDR2 YYDKDF (reference sequence). CDR3 residues: CATSRREGAMEITEAFF. The CDR3 DNA reads TGTGCCACCAGCAGACGCGAGGGGGCAATGGAAATTACTGAAGCTTTCTTT.

The gene calls are TRBV18 and TRBJ2-6; D not certain. Per germline, CDR1 KGHSH and CDR2 LQKENI. CDR3 length: 15 amino acids. Trimming shortened V by 3 bases and J by 0 bases, and 6 bases separated the two germline ends. CDR3 sequence reads: CASSPEDSGANVLTF. The CDR3 nucleotides are TGTGCCAGCTCACCCGAGGACTCTGGGGCCAACGTCCTGACTTTC.

Only a few counts were recorded for this clonotype. CDR3 loop: CASSLPEDTQYF. The CDR3 DNA sequence: TGCGCCAGCAGCTTACCGGAAGATACGCAGTATTTT. This rearrangement joins TRBV5-1 to TRBJ2-3; the D is unclear. Germline assignment: CDR1 SGHRS and CDR2 YFSETQ. The ends were cut back, 2 bases at V and 5 bases at J, with 6 bases in the middle. The CDR3 spans 12 residues.

The rearrangement uses TRBV7-2 and TRBJ2-1, with D perhaps given as TRBD1 or TRBD2 (6 bases each). Germline values: CDR1 SGHTA, CDR2 FQGNSA. This CDR3 contains 16 residues. Trimming pared 5 bases from V and 2 bases from J, leaving 16 bases between. CDR3 in DNA: TGTGCCAGCAGCCCAGGCCCGGGGGCCCCCTACAATGAGCAGTTCTTC. Its protein is CASSPGPGAPYNEQFF.

The rearrangement joins TRBV4-2 to TRBJ1-1; possibly TRBD1 for D (6 bases). V lost 1 base and J 5 bases, leaving 14 bases between the germline ends. Germline CDR1 is LGHNA and CDR2 is YNFKEQ. This CDR3 contains 15 residues. Written as DNA, the CDR3 is TGTGCCAGCAGCCAAGTGGGGGCAGGATTAACTGAAGCTTTCTTT. As protein: CASSQVGAGLTEAFF.

This clonotype has a handful of counts. The rearrangement joins TRBV2 to TRBJ2-7; 9 bases fit TRBD1. After removal of 6 bases from V and 2 bases from J, the junction contained 8 bases not matched to a gene. Germline CDR1 reads SNHLY; CDR2 reads FYNNEI. The CDR3 contains 15 residues. This CDR3 reads CASRDRGFWAYEQYF. CDR3 sequence (DNA): TGTGCCAGCAGGGACAGGGGATTTTGGGCCTACGAGCAGTACTTC.

V usage is TRBV5-5 and J usage is TRBJ2-1; either TRBD1 or TRBD2 may supply D (5 bases each). The CDR3 is 14 residues long. Per the germline V gene, CDR1 is SGHKS and CDR2 is YYEKEE (reference sequence). V gave up 4 bases and J gave up 3 bases, with 11 bases separating them. As DNA, the CDR3 is TGTGCCAGCAGCCAGGGACCGGTCTACAATGAGCAGTTCTTC. Protein: CASSQGPVYNEQFF.

Many counts were recorded for this clonotype. The chain combines TRBV11-3 with TRBJ1-1, with 7 bases lining up with TRBD1. The length of the CDR3 is 14 residues. CDR1 is SGHNT, CDR2 YENEEA, per germline. The V gene end was trimmed by 5 bases and the J gene end by 4 bases; junction bases not matched to a gene: 7. The CDR3 loop reads CASSNTQGVTEAFF. As DNA, the CDR3 is TGTGCCAGCAGCAACACGCAGGGGGTCACTGAAGCTTTCTTT.

This clonotype was seen many times. The rearrangement links TRBV5-5 to TRBJ1-4; D unresolved. Germline CDR1 and CDR2: SGHKS and YYEKEE (reference sequence). The CDR3 extends over 18 amino acids. V shed 1 base and J shed 1 base, with 17 bases lying between them. Here the CDR3 DNA reads TGTGCCAGCAGCTTGAGTGTATTCGGAATCCAAACTAATGAAAAACTGTTTTTT. Amino acid sequence: CASSLSVFGIQTNEKLFF.